This TCR beta chain stems from a study of beta chain features in type 1 diabetes. Study context: Similarity in age, gender and cell yields was seen between patients and healthy donors. Whole-study results and caveats: Researchers report that Type 1 diabetes patients had moderately but significantly shorter TCRB CDR3s across all four CD4+ subsets.

Notes on this clone: The target antigen is unknown. This CDR3 is also generated by other DNA sequences in the sample.

Expressed TCRB transcripts got sequenced, as all isolated RNA was reverse transcribed. The assay was immunoSEQ multiplex PCR, and TCRdb's table has in-frame clones only and misses some. The sample holds 250,000 to 300,000 clones, around an eighth seen once. The germline gives CDR1 DFQATT, CDR2 SNEGSKA (reference sequence). The germline V and J ends were trimmed by 5 bases and 1 base, with 5 bases remaining between them. This CDR3 has 11 residues. The clonotype comes from a man under 40 with type 1 diabetes. The chain has TRBV20-1 and TRBJ1-1; D gene unclear. Sequencing was done on a sample of naive CD4+ T cells from blood. CDR3 amino acids: CSAAGNTEAFF. Here the CDR3 DNA reads TGCAGTGCTGCCGGGAACACTGAAGCTTTCTTT.